This entry lists 28 T cell receptor beta chains sequenced from one sample in a study of CD8+CD57+ T cells in acquired aplastic anemia. Both TCR beta VDJ combination and CDR3 sequence profiling were carried out. Genomic DNA was the template for this profiling. TCRdb independently ran MiXCR on the reads; one entry per CDR3 protein. The repertoire consists of about 220,000 distinct CDR3 sequences, with almost 35% occurring once and the leading ten covering 0.9% to 1.2%. Sequencing was done on a sample of sorted CD4+, CD8+, or CD8+CD57+ T cells (not recorded which) from PBMCs. The receptors shown here come from a human donor in good health, serving as a control.

This clonotype has ten or more counts. The chain employs TRBV25-1 and TRBJ1-2; D is uncertain. The V end was cut by 1 base, the J end by 0 bases, with 27 bases between. The CDR3 loop spans 21 amino acids. Germline V gives CDR1 MGHDK, CDR2 SYGVNS. The CDR3 sequence: CASSEWVPVEMTPLTNYGYTF. The CDR3 DNA reads TGTGCCAGCAGTGAATGGGTGCCTGTGGAAATGACGCCATTAACTAACTATGGCTACACCTTC.

The chain has TRBV15 and TRBJ1-2; no firm D call. In germline, CDR1 is LNHNV, CDR2 YYDKDF (reference sequence). The germline V and J ends were trimmed by 3 bases and 2 bases, with 10 bases remaining between them. The CDR3 totals 14 residues. Here the CDR3 DNA reads TGTGCCACCAGCAGGCTACAAAGAAACTATGGCTACACCTTC. Translation gives CATSRLQRNYGYTF.

This clonotype appeared a few times. The genes are TRBV10-3 and TRBJ1-1; D is ambiguous. V was trimmed by 6 bases and J by 1 base, leaving 3 bases between them. This CDR3 spans 11 amino acids. Germline V gene sequence: CDR1 ENHRY, CDR2 SYGVKD. Here the CDR3 reads CAIRGNTEAFF. CDR3 in DNA: TGTGCCATCAGGGGGAACACTGAAGCTTTCTTT.

The chain has TRBV6-8 and TRBJ1-2; 7 bases match TRBD1. Germline assignment: CDR1 MNHGY and CDR2 SAAAGT. CDR3 length equals 15 residues. The V gene end was trimmed by 6 bases and the J gene end by 2 bases; junction bases not matched to a gene: 9. The CDR3 spells CASRPRDRFNYGYTF. The CDR3 DNA reads TGTGCCAGCAGGCCAAGGGACAGATTCAACTATGGCTACACCTTC.

The chain uses TRBV6-2 or TRBV6-3 and TRBJ2-7; 11 nucleotides line up with TRBD2. This CDR3 spans 15 amino acids. Germline V gene sequence: CDR1 MNHEY, CDR2 SVGEGT. With V trimmed by 6 bases and J by 6 bases, 10 bases remained unmatched. The DNA for the CDR3 is TGTGCCAGCAGAAACCCGGGACTAGCGGAGGTCGAGCAGTACTTC. This sequence encodes CASRNPGLAEVEQYF.

This clonotype was found many times. The chain employs TRBV20-1 and TRBJ1-5; 7 nucleotides agree with TRBD1. Germline-derived CDR1 and CDR2 are DFQATT and SNEGSKA (reference sequence). V dropped 6 bases and J dropped 4; count of bases not matched to a gene: 6. This CDR3 has 13 amino acids. For the CDR3, the DNA is TGCAGTGCGGGGACAGACCAAAATCAGCCCCAGCATTTT. Translation: CSAGTDQNQPQHF.

Concerning this clonotype itself: A clone one base away is much larger, so this may be a read error. This rearrangement joins TRBV7-8 to TRBJ2-7; D is unresolved. Between the trimmed V and J ends, which lost 1 base and 2 bases, there was a span of 12 bases. The CDR3 covers 15 residues. CDR1 is SGHVS, CDR2 FQNEAQ, per germline. CDR3 nucleotides: TGTGCCAGCAGCTTAGTAGTAGACGGTACCTACGAGCAGTACTTC. It is translated as CASSLVVDGTYEQYF.

Regarding this clonotype: A much larger clone lies a single base off, so this may be a read error. Given the absence of the conserved phenylalanine or tryptophan at the CDR3 end, a read error is likely. The gene calls are TRBV12-3 or TRBV12-4 and TRBJ2-1; D perhaps matches TRBD1 (6 bases). This CDR3 contains 12 residues. Between the trimmed V and J ends, which lost 6 bases and 10 bases, there was a span of 13 bases. The CDR3 DNA follows: TGTGCCAGCAGCCTAGGGGGTGCCGAGCAGTTCTCC. Translating gives CASSLGGAEQFS.

Only a few counts were recorded for this clonotype. The gene calls are TRBV5-5 and TRBJ1-2; no reliable D call. The CDR3 runs to 14 residues. Germline V lookup: CDR1 SGHKS, CDR2 YYEKEE (reference sequence). V was pared by 0 bases and J by 2 bases, with 8 bases between. CDR3 residues: CASSLDAVNYGYTF. In nucleotides, the CDR3 is TGTGCCAGCAGCTTGGATGCAGTAAACTATGGCTACACCTTC.

This clonotype was found many times. The chain recombines TRBV6-5 with TRBJ1-2; TRBD1 agrees at 8 bases. The CDR3 has 13 residues. V dropped 4 bases and J dropped 8; count of bases not matched to a gene: 6. Germline V gene sequence: CDR1 MNHEY, CDR2 SVGAGI. CDR3 amino acids: CASSFRQGRGYTF. CDR3 coding DNA: TGTGCCAGCAGTTTTAGACAGGGGAGAGGCTACACCTTC.

The chain combines TRBV2 with TRBJ1-6; tentative D call: TRBD1 (5 bases). The V and J ends lost 4 bases and 5 bases respectively, with 12 bases between them. Germline V CDR1 and CDR2: SNHLY, FYNNEI. This CDR3 spans 15 amino acids. The CDR3 loop is CASSASRDDNSPLHF. The CDR3 nucleotides are TGTGCCAGCAGTGCTAGCCGGGACGATAATTCACCCCTCCACTTT.

There are many counts of this clonotype. This chain joins TRBV2 and TRBJ2-7; D not certain. CDR1 and CDR2 (germline): SNHLY, FYNNEI. The CDR3 length is 12 residues. Trimming stripped 6 bases from V and 3 bases from J, with 9 bases between. The CDR3 DNA is TGTGCCAGCAGGGAACCTTTCTACGAGCAGTACTTC. It yields the protein CASREPFYEQYF. Looking up the rest from reference TRBV2 and TRBJ2-7 gives the full variable domain: EPEVTQTPSHQVTQMGQEVILRCVPISNHLYFYWYRQILGQKVEFLVSFYNNEISEKSEIFDDQFSVERPDGSNFTLKIRSTKLEDSAMYFCASREPFYEQYFGPGTRLTVT.

This clonotype has just a few counts. The genes are TRBV5-6 and TRBJ2-5, with 11 bases matching TRBD2. Unmatched junction bases numbered 1, after V lost 2 bases and J lost 1 base. The germline V gene has CDR1 SGHDT and CDR2 YYEEEE. CDR3 size: 15 residues. The CDR3 DNA follows: TGTGCCAGCAGCTTAACTAGCGGGGGCCAAGAGACCCAGTACTTC. Translation: CASSLTSGGQETQYF.

There are many counts of this clonotype. V usage is TRBV5-1 and J usage is TRBJ1-1, with D uncertain. Germline V CDR1 and CDR2: SGHRS, YFSETQ. This CDR3 is 13 amino acids long. Trimming pared 4 bases from V and 1 base from J, leaving 8 bases between. CDR3 DNA sequence: TGCGCCAGCAGCGCCCTCTCGAACACTGAAGCTTTCTTT. It translates to CASSALSNTEAFF. The full variable domain, completed using reference TRBV5-1 and TRBJ1-1, is KAGVTQTPRYLIKTRGQQVTLSCSPISGHRSVSWYQQTPGQGLQFLFEYFSETQRNKGNFPGRFSGRQFSNSRSEMNVSTLELGDSALYLCASSALSNTEAFFGQGTRLTVV.

This clonotype was counted at least ten times. V is TRBV24-1 and J is TRBJ2-3, with a tentative D call TRBD2 (6 bases). The CDR3 totals 15 residues. Germline CDR1 is KGHDR and CDR2 is SFDVKD. V was pared by 2 bases and J by 4 bases, with 12 bases between. CDR3: CATSDSAGIPDTQYF. CDR3 in DNA: TGTGCCACCAGTGATTCGGCGGGAATCCCAGATACGCAGTATTTT.

In its sample, this clonotype was seen a few times. This chain connects TRBV6-4 to TRBJ2-7, with unresolved D. V dropped 0 bases and J dropped 2 bases, with 8 bases sitting between them. The CDR3 runs to 14 residues. Germline CDR1 is MRHNA and CDR2 is SNTAGT. The CDR3 region is CASSDSSVPYEQYF. CDR3 DNA: TGTGCCAGCAGTGACTCGTCAGTCCCCTACGAGCAGTACTTC.

This clonotype has at least ten counts. The chain joins TRBV19 to TRBJ1-2; D is possibly TRBD1 (5 bases). With 1 base removed from V and 5 bases from J, the gap between germline ends came to 20 bases. Germline loops: CDR1 LNHDA, CDR2 SQIVND (reference sequence). This CDR3 region has 17 residues. The CDR3 DNA reads as TGTGCCAGTAGTATAGGGGCCGGACAACTACAACTATATGGCTACACCTTC. It yields the protein CASSIGAGQLQLYGYTF.

This clonotype was seen only a few times. This chain uses TRBV6-5 with TRBJ2-7, with 9 bases that match TRBD1. Trimming took 2 bases from V and 4 from J; bases not matched to a gene: 9. The CDR3 is 16 residues long. Germline assignment: CDR1 MNHEY and CDR2 SVGAGI. The CDR3 bases are TGTGCCAGCAGTTACGGGAGACCGGGACAGGGTTACGAGCAGTACTTC. Its protein product is CASSYGRPGQGYEQYF.

This clonotype was counted ten times or more. The CDR3: CASSPTGLEETQYF. For the CDR3, the DNA is TGCGCCAGCAGCCCCACAGGGCTAGAAGAGACCCAGTACTTC. The chain couples TRBV5-1 to TRBJ2-5; TRBD1 might be the D (6 bases). The CDR3 totals 14 residues. The germline V gene has CDR1 SGHRS and CDR2 YFSETQ. The V end lost 4 bases, the J end lost 3 bases, and 13 bases lay between the germline ends.

This clonotype was seen a few times. The chain has TRBV5-1 and TRBJ2-3, with 9 bases lining up with TRBD1. CDR3 size: 14 residues. Germline trimming cut 0 bases from V and 5 bases from J; bases unmatched to any gene: 1. Germline lookup yields CDR1 SGHRS and CDR2 YFSETQ. The CDR3 sequence is CASSLATGGDTQYF. The CDR3 nucleotides read TGCGCCAGCAGCTTGGCGACAGGGGGAGATACGCAGTATTTT.

This clonotype came up many times. V usage is TRBV7-8 and J usage is TRBJ2-4, with D possibly matching TRBD2 (5 bases). V was cut by 5 bases and J by 8 bases, with 16 bases left in between. The CDR3 has 14 amino acids. The germline V gene encodes CDR1 SGHVS and CDR2 FQNEAQ. The CDR3: CASSVSTKGDIQYF. In DNA, the CDR3 is TGTGCCAGCAGCGTATCAACGAAGGGAGACATTCAGTACTTC.

This clonotype occurred a few times. The chain couples TRBV13 to TRBJ2-7, with D perhaps matching TRBD2 (6 bases). Germline-derived CDR1 and CDR2 are PRHDT and FYEKMQ (reference sequence). Between the trimmed V and J ends, which lost 1 base and 2 bases, there was a span of 12 bases. The CDR3 length is 15 residues. Here the CDR3 DNA reads TGTGCCAGCAGCTTAGAGGGCGGGGCGACCTACGAGCAGTACTTC. As protein: CASSLEGGATYEQYF.

This clonotype occurred many times. The chain combines TRBV7-2 with TRBJ2-1, with D possibly matching TRBD2 (5 bases). The CDR3 covers 11 residues. The V end lost 1 base, the J end lost 13 bases, and 8 bases lay between the germline ends. CDR1 and CDR2 from the germline V gene are SGHTA and FQGNSA. CDR3 loop: CASSLGTRQFF. CDR3 bases: TGTGCCAGCAGCTTAGGGACTCGTCAGTTCTTC.

This clonotype was counted at least ten times. This chain joins TRBV5-6 and TRBJ2-7, with TRBD2 as a possible D gene (6 bases). The CDR3 covers 12 residues. V shed 0 bases and J shed 7 bases, with 8 bases lying between them. Germline V gene data show CDR1 as SGHDT and CDR2 as YYEEEE. CDR3 coding DNA: TGTGCCAGCAGCTTGGCCGCGGGAGAGCAGTACTTC. It specifies CASSLAAGEQYF.

This clonotype was observed many times. This rearrangement joins TRBV7-9 to TRBJ1-1; D unclear. CDR1 is SEHNR, CDR2 FQNEAQ, per germline (reference sequence). Trimming stripped 2 bases from V and 4 bases from J, with 11 bases between. The CDR3 totals 14 residues. The CDR3 nucleotides read TGTGCCAGCAGCTTAATGGACGGGAGCACTGAAGCTTTCTTT. Amino acid sequence: CASSLMDGSTEAFF.

This clonotype was observed a few times. This may come from a read error, since a much larger clone is one base off. The J gene is TRBJ2-1, the V gene TRBV29-1, with 10 nucleotides matching TRBD1. Germline CDR1 is SQVTM and CDR2 is ANQGSEA. The CDR3 sequence is 17 residues long. Trimming cost V 2 bases and J 5 bases; bases outside gene matches: 12. As DNA, the CDR3 is TGCAGCGTTGAATGGGTTCGATTGGACAGGGGGAACAATGAGCAGTTCTTC. Translated, it gives CSVEWVRLDRGNNEQFF.

This clonotype occurred many times. The chain carries TRBV15 and TRBJ2-7, with D unresolved. CDR3 length: 15 amino acids. Between the trimmed V and J ends, which lost 4 bases and 0 bases, there was a span of 13 bases. Germline-derived CDR1 and CDR2 are LNHNV and YYDKDF (reference sequence). CDR3 protein: CATSNQGYSSYEQYF. The CDR3 DNA reads TGTGCCACCAGCAACCAAGGCTACAGCTCCTACGAGCAGTACTTC.

To note about this clonotype: A read error may account for a junction end that differs from germline. This chain connects TRBV15 to TRBJ1-5; D perhaps matches TRBD1 (5 bases). CDR1 and CDR2 from the germline V gene are LNHNV and YYDKDF (reference sequence). This CDR3 contains 17 residues. The CDR3 DNA follows: TGTGCCACCTGCAGTGCTCGGACACACGGGGGGTATCAGCCCCAGCATTTT. It yields the protein CATCSARTHGGYQPQHF.